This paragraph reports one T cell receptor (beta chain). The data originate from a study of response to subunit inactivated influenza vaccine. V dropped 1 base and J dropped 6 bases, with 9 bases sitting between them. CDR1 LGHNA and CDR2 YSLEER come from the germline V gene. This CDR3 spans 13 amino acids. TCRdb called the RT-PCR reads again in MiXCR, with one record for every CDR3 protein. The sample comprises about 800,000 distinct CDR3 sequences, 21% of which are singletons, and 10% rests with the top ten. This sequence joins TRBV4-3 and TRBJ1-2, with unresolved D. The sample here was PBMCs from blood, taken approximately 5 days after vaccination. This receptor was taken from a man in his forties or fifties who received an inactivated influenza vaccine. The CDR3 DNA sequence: TGCGCCAGCAGCCAAGGTCTAGGCGATGGCTACACCTTC. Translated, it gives CASSQGLGDGYTF.